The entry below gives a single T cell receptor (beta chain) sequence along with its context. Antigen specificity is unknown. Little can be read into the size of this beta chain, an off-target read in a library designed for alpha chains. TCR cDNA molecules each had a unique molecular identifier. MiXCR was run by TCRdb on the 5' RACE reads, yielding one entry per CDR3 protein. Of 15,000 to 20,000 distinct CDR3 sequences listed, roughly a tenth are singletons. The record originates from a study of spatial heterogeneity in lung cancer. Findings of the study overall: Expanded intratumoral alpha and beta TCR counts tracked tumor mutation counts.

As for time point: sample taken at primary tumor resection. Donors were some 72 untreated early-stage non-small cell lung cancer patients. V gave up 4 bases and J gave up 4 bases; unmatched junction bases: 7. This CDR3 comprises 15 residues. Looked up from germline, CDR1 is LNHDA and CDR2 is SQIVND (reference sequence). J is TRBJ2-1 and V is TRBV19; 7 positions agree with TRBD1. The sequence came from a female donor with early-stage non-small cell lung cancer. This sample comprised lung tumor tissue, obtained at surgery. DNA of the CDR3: TGTGCCAGTAGTAAGGTCCAGGGGGTTTACAATGAGCAGTTCTTC. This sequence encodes CASSKVQGVYNEQFF.